These 18 T cell receptor beta chains originate from one sample sequenced in a study of cytomegalovirus exposure and HLA in healthy donors. Sequencing was performed with immunoSEQ multiplex PCR; in TCRdb, only in-frame clones are kept and a portion is missing. The table lists about 160,000 clones, roughly nine tenths of them singletons. Sequencing was carried out using PBMCs. Every receptor here comes from a woman aged 18 to 35 in good health and CMV-seropositive.

The V and J genes are TRBV7-8 and TRBJ1-2, with a weak D call TRBD1 (5 bases). Per germline, CDR1 SGHVS and CDR2 FQNEAQ. V was clipped by 0 bases and J by 2 bases, with 28 bases between them. The length of the CDR3 is 21 residues. CDR3 residues: CASSLAIGDIFFTGGNYGYTF. For the CDR3, the DNA is TGTGCCAGCAGCTTAGCGATCGGAGATATCTTTTTTACGGGGGGGAACTATGGCTACACCTTC.

J is TRBJ2-1 and V is TRBV2, with 9 nucleotides matching TRBD1. Trimming at V came to 6 bases and at J to 0 bases, leaving 12 bases not matched to a gene. Germline loops: CDR1 SNHLY, CDR2 FYNNEI. The CDR3 covers 18 residues. CDR3 sequence: CASSGTGSAWRSYNEQFF. The CDR3 DNA sequence: TGTGCCAGCAGCGGGACAGGGTCCGCTTGGCGCTCCTACAATGAGCAGTTCTTC.

V and J are TRBV2 and TRBJ1-5; no clear D gene. V was cut by 2 bases and J by 0 bases, with 8 bases left in between. CDR3 length: 15 amino acids. Germline V gene sequence: CDR1 SNHLY, CDR2 FYNNEI. CDR3 amino acids: CASSENSFSNQPQHF. The DNA of the CDR3 is TGTGCCAGCAGTGAAAATAGCTTTAGCAATCAGCCCCAGCATTTT. The whole variable domain, remainder taken from reference TRBV2 and TRBJ1-5, is EPEVTQTPSHQVTQMGQEVILRCVPISNHLYFYWYRQILGQKVEFLVSFYNNEISEKSEIFDDQFSVERPDGSNFTLKIRSTKLEDSAMYFCASSENSFSNQPQHFGDGTRLSIL.

The chain recombines TRBV6-6 with TRBJ2-2, with D unresolved. V was clipped by 2 bases and J by 5 bases, with 15 bases between them. This CDR3 region has 16 residues. Germline-derived CDR1 and CDR2 are MNHNY and SVGAGI (reference sequence). CDR3 coding DNA: TGTGCCAGCAGTTACGGCGGCCGACGAAGAACCGGGGAGCTGTTTTTT. Translation: CASSYGGRRRTGELFF.

CDR3 loop: CASSLAKGGAKDTQYF. Here the CDR3 DNA reads TGTGCCAGCAGCTTAGCGAAAGGAGGCGCTAAGGATACGCAGTATTTT. The chain combines TRBV7-9 with TRBJ2-3; perhaps TRBD2 as D (5 bases). Trimming removed 0 bases at V and 6 bases at J, with 16 bases between. The CDR3 has 16 residues. Germline V gene data show CDR1 as SEHNR and CDR2 as FQNEAQ (reference sequence).

This chain uses TRBV15 with TRBJ2-5; 15 bases agree with TRBD2. V was pared by 4 bases and J by 3 bases, with 9 bases of the junction left unmatched. CDR1 is LNHNV, CDR2 YYDKDF, per germline (reference sequence). This CDR3 spans 18 amino acids. The CDR3 sequence: CATSITGTSGRNEETQYF. The CDR3 DNA is TGTGCCACCAGCATCACCGGGACTAGCGGGAGGAATGAAGAGACCCAGTACTTC.

The rearrangement links TRBV2 to TRBJ1-1; unclear D gene. This CDR3 spans 15 amino acids. Germline V gives CDR1 SNHLY, CDR2 FYNNEI. V was clipped by 2 bases and J by 3 bases, with 13 bases between them. The CDR3: CASSELTETDTEAFF. The CDR3 DNA sequence: TGTGCCAGCAGTGAACTCACAGAGACGGACACTGAAGCTTTCTTT.

In its sample, this clone was seen once. The V call is TRBV6-4, the J call TRBJ2-1; D possibly corresponds to TRBD1 (5 bases). V shed 0 bases and J shed 8 bases, with 14 bases lying between them. The CDR3 totals 15 residues. The germline CDR1 and CDR2 sequences are MRHNA and SNTAGT. CDR3 protein: CASSDSGAEGHEQFF. CDR3 nucleotide sequence: TGTGCCAGCAGTGACTCTGGGGCTGAAGGACATGAGCAGTTCTTC.

CDR3 sequence reads: CATSPGQSNQPQHF. DNA for the CDR3: TGTGCCACCTCCCCGGGACAAAGCAATCAGCCCCAGCATTTT. The J gene is TRBJ1-5, the V gene TRBV19; D possibly corresponds to TRBD1 (6 bases). CDR3 length equals 14 residues. Trimming took off 10 bases at V and 1 base at J, with 14 bases between the two ends. Germline loops: CDR1 LNHDA, CDR2 SQIVND (reference sequence).

V usage is TRBV6-5 and J usage is TRBJ2-1; 12 bases map to TRBD2. With V trimmed by 5 bases and J by 8 bases, 7 bases remained unmatched. CDR3 length equals 15 residues. CDR1 MNHEY and CDR2 SVGAGI come from the germline V gene. The CDR3 bases are TGTGCCAGCAGTCCTCTAGCGGGAGGGCCTGATGAGCAGTTCTTC. This translates into CASSPLAGGPDEQFF.

The chain couples TRBV27 to TRBJ2-5, with D maybe TRBD2 (5 bases). The V end was cut by 6 bases, the J end by 0 bases, with 14 bases between. CDR1 and CDR2 (germline): MNHEY, SMNVEV (reference sequence). The CDR3 has 15 residues. The CDR3 DNA follows: TGTGCCAGCAGGGACTTCTCGACATACCAAGAGACCCAGTACTTC. Its translation: CASRDFSTYQETQYF.

The rearrangement joins TRBV7-2 to TRBJ2-2; TRBD1 aligns across 8 bases. With V trimmed by 7 bases and J by 0 bases, 4 bases remained unmatched. In germline, CDR1 is SGHTA, CDR2 FQGNSA. CDR3 size: 15 residues. CDR3 protein: CASTQDRANTGELFF. CDR3 DNA: TGTGCCAGCACCCAGGACAGGGCGAACACCGGGGAGCTGTTTTTT.

The CDR3 reads CASSLAINRPKLFF. The DNA of the CDR3 is TGTGCCAGCAGCTTAGCCATCAACAGGCCCAAACTGTTTTTT. This chain connects TRBV7-9 to TRBJ1-4; weak D call: TRBD1 (5 bases). V lost 0 bases and J 11 bases, leaving 13 bases between the germline ends. The CDR3 runs 14 residues. CDR1 and CDR2 from the germline V gene are SEHNR and FQNEAQ (reference sequence).

The chain recombines TRBV19 with TRBJ1-5; D call uncertain. The CDR3 totals 13 residues. Trimming took 6 bases from V and 3 from J, leaving 9 bases between them. The germline V gene has CDR1 LNHDA and CDR2 SQIVND (reference sequence). Here the CDR3 DNA reads TGTGCCAGTAGCCTACAGCCCAATCAGCCCCAGCATTTT. Amino acid sequence: CASSLQPNQPQHF.

The rearrangement joins TRBV15 to TRBJ1-4; D might be TRBD1 (6 bases). The V end lost 3 bases, the J end lost 7 bases, and 15 bases lay between the germline ends. Germline CDR1 is LNHNV and CDR2 is YYDKDF (reference sequence). The CDR3 runs 15 residues. CDR3 sequence (DNA): TGTGCCACCAGCAGCCTTACAGGGTGGAGTGAAAAACTGTTTTTT. Protein: CATSSLTGWSEKLFF. The full variable domain, with the rest looked up from reference TRBV15 and TRBJ1-4, is DAMVIQNPRYQVTQFGKPVTLSCSQTLNHNVMYWYQQKSSQAPKLLFHYYDKDFNNEADTPDNFQSRRPNTSFCFLDIRSPGLGDTAMYLCATSSLTGWSEKLFFGSGTQLSVL.

This chain links TRBV27 with TRBJ2-3, with TRBD2 matching over 7 bases. CDR3 size: 16 residues. Germline V lookup: CDR1 MNHEY, CDR2 SMNVEV (reference sequence). V lost 6 bases to trimming and J lost 2 bases; unmatched junction nucleotides: 11. The CDR3 here is CASSIMTSPATDTQYF. For the CDR3, the DNA is TGTGCCAGCAGCATAATGACTAGCCCGGCCACAGATACGCAGTATTTT.

J is TRBJ2-1 and V is TRBV11-2; 11 bases line up with TRBD2. The germline V gene has CDR1 SGHAT and CDR2 FQNNGV. The CDR3 is made up of 17 amino acids. Trimming at V came to 4 bases and at J to 2 bases, leaving 7 bases not matched to a gene. In DNA form, the CDR3 reads TGTGCCAGCAGCTCCGGAGTAGCGGGGGGGCCCTACAATGAGCAGTTCTTC. It specifies CASSSGVAGGPYNEQFF.

The V gene is TRBV27, the J gene TRBJ1-2; 7 positions match TRBD1. The CDR3 consists of 15 residues. The V gene's germline CDR1 is MNHEY and CDR2 SMNVEV (reference sequence). The V and J ends lost 5 bases and 0 bases, in that order; junction bases with no gene match: 6. CDR3: CASSRDSEANYGYTF. CDR3 coding DNA: TGTGCCAGCAGTCGGGACAGTGAAGCTAACTATGGCTACACCTTC.